The entry below describes one T cell receptor (beta chain). Which antigen it targets is not known. Base qualities are not at hand, and no much larger clone is one base apart. This entry comes from a study of cytomegalovirus exposure and HLA in healthy donors (TCRdb year 2017). The study in broad terms: An earlier analysis of approximately 600 of the donors reported approximately 300 Gb of sequence data and roughly 110 million unique TCR beta sequences from roughly 200 million T cells. Besides the first cohort of approximately 710 subjects, a separate validation cohort made up of roughly 120 different subjects was used. HLA typing covered class I and class II loci at four-digit resolution. Donor age, sex, ethnicity and CMV serostatus were collected together with the repertoire data. A later analysis re-analyzed previously published TCR beta repertoires from several hundred donors and added high-resolution HLA genotyping to study TCR occurrence patterns. About five DR-DQ haplotypes were handled as single units for association and clustering, since linkage in the cohort was strong. Among roughly 400 genotyped donors of the cohort, an average of around 250,000 unique TCR beta nucleotide sequences was sequenced per donor, of which about 19% were non-productive. All discovery cohort repertoires had been generated on a single sequencing platform. An early release covering about 600 HLA-typed donors comprised roughly 300 gigabases of sequencing data and tens of millions of unique TCR sequences. The study combined high-throughput TCR immunosequencing, statistical association of individual TCRs with disease status, and machine learning to predict cytomegalovirus infection status. The study aimed to test whether cataloging public T cell receptors could reveal signatures of past pathogen exposure. Of the 350 to 400 genotyped donors, 65% to 90% fell in the genetic ancestry cluster associated with self-reported Caucasian donors. The number of donors typed differed by locus, with 629-630 for A, B, C, DRB1 and DQB1, over 500 for DQA1, 600 to 610 for DPA1, and around 430 for DPB1. An earlier analysis of 587 of the donors used high-throughput TCR beta sequencing to judge whether each TCR beta V gene segment behaved as functional or pseudogenic. The later analysis used no new phenotypic data to find candidate immune exposures, relying instead on TCR beta sequences and their occurrence across donors. A later genetic analysis took genome-wide SNP genotypes for about 60% of the roughly 670 donors and used that subset as a discovery cohort. The study used immunosequencing to profile the T cell repertoires of approximately 630 subjects and linked those repertoires to cytomegalovirus serostatus. The full study reports these points: Correlated functional status among segregating V segments might be attributable to linkage disequilibrium, but an unknown experimental factor could not be ruled out. In vitro tests confirmed that a few of the cytomegalovirus-associated TCR beta chains recognize cytomegalovirus antigens. In the study, some 180 TCR beta chains were listed as associated with cytomegalovirus. A further reported finding was that TCR beta sequences accurately predicted the HLA-A and HLA-B alleles for most subjects in the first cohort. CMV serostatus was the only immune exposure information available for the cohort. Because the 87-base-pair reads could not distinguish some IMGT-functional V segments, including TRBV6-2 and TRBV6-3, those segments were excluded. Some 16 rarely observed V segments, including chromosome 9 orphons, were excluded from the earlier analysis of 550 to 700 of the donors because counts were too low. Most CMV-associated TCR beta chains appeared to be HLA-restricted in a later analysis, and the HLA associations seemed to be driven largely by CMV exposure. Assigning TCR associations to individual alleles was difficult when HLA alleles, especially DR and DQ, strongly co-occurred. Compared with the approximately 710-donor mean, donors in an Asian-associated ancestry cluster had fewer N-insertions in productive TCRs, according to a later genetic analysis. Because HLA typing was missing for some donors at each locus, association tests included only the typed subset. Roughly uniform sequencing depth across donors was assumed in presence/absence analyses, although this assumption may not hold. A cluster of highly shared sequence variants was judged likely to represent a technical artifact of the sequencing pipeline. The authors suggested that the approach could potentially be generalized to other disease states and immunological phenotypes. The classifier was reported to diagnose cytomegalovirus status with high specificity and sensitivity in both the original and validation cohorts. Only TCR beta chains were sequenced in this cohort, and the absence of alpha or paired-chain data limited detectable features. According to a later analysis, parvovirus B19, influenza, CMV and Epstein-Barr virus appeared linked to several top co-occurrence clusters. A later analysis associated around 16,000 TCR beta sequences with specific HLA alleles at a false discovery rate of 0.05. Most TCR sequences were seen in very few donors, while some public TCRs were found in many individuals. In a later analysis, the rate of TCR association differed among HLA loci, with DRB1 alleles having the most associated TCRs and HLA-C alleles having the fewest. In a later genetic analysis, a missense DCLRE1C variant was associated with V-gene and J-gene trimming of TCR beta chains, and the association was replicated in an independent cohort. Broadly in line with IMGT annotations, most TCR beta V segments showed up in productive rearrangements about 87% or about 30% of the time in an earlier analysis of some 590 of the donors. In a later analysis, HLA-associated TCR beta chains were found to be more clonally expanded and to have lower generation probabilities than equally common non-associated chains.

The receptor library was made with the immunoSEQ multiplex PCR assay. The multiplex PCR relied on a mix of 60 forward primers for TCR Vbeta segments and 13 reverse primers for TCR Jbeta segments. Amplification of the CDR3 region of rearranged TCR beta genes was performed with a multiplex PCR assay on genomic DNA. Amplified TCR beta libraries were sequenced as 87-base-pair reads on the Illumina HiSeq System. In the authors' own workflow: A later analysis counted approximately 76 million unique TCR beta chains across the roughly 700 repertoires, and some 11 million of these chains were shared by at least two donors. Raw reads were error-corrected and collapsed into unique sequences by a nearest-neighbor algorithm in which closely related sequences were merged to remove PCR and sequencing errors. CDR3 sequences were aligned to IMGT reference sequences to assign V, D and J gene segments. For a sequence to be retained, at least a six-nucleotide match to both a V gene segment and a J gene segment was required. A rearrangement counted as productive if the CDR3 had no stop codons and remained in frame with V and J, and every other rearrangement counted as non-productive. Following IMGT convention, CDR3 was defined as the stretch from the second conserved V-encoded cysteine up to the conserved J-encoded phenylalanine. In an earlier analysis of 500 to 650 of the donors, sequences lacking an unambiguous match to a single V gene segment were excluded. An earlier analysis of several hundred of the donors classified V segments as functional when productive rearrangements were above 56.7% and as segregating when the standard deviation between donors was above 5%. To diagnose cytomegalovirus status from the catalog of TCR beta chain sequences, a statistical classification framework was built. V and J gene assignment, in a later analysis, came from comparing TCR nucleotide sequences with IMGT/GENE-DB human TR gene sequences. A later analysis assigned CDR3 sequences and most-parsimonious VDJ recombination scenarios with the TCRdist pipeline. In a later analysis, each TCR beta chain was defined by its CDR3 amino acid sequence together with its V-gene family, and reads without a unique V-gene family were excluded. A later analysis removed 450 to 600 highly shared, low-generation-probability nucleotide sequences to deal with suspected cross-contamination and a sequencing artifact. For each public chain, a later analysis derived a clonal expansion index from normalized ranks of inferred template counts within each repertoire. Generation probabilities in a later analysis came from a VDJ recombination model fitted to out-of-frame rearrangements, and those results were checked against IGoR. In a later analysis, hypergeometric tests were used to score TCR-TCR, TCR-HLA and TCR-CMV co-occurrence, with a repertoire-size bias correction applied to TCR pairs. To estimate false discovery rates, a later analysis permuted the HLA or CMV assignments 20 times. In a later analysis, co-occurring TCRs were grouped using DBSCAN, and TCRdist sequence similarity was added for clustering within HLA-allele-positive subsets. Repertoires with fewer than 30,000 or more than 120,000 public chains, plus five repertoires with anomalous nucleotide sharing, were excluded from co-occurrence clustering. TCRdb re-hosts the immuneACCESS table, in-frame sequences only. Its copies lack some clones; in the studies checked, an unresolved V gene accounts for under half of them, and the cause for the rest is not known. V and J calls and clone size are copied from that table; D and trimming were computed from the DNA. The sample table lists some 190,000 clones, around 84% of them with a count of one. Of the sample, more than 3% is held by the ten largest clones.

Taken from the germline V gene, the CDR1 and CDR2 loops are SGHTS and YDEGEE. V is pruned by 9 bases and J by 1 base, leaving 3 bases of the junction without a gene match. Including the terminal cysteine and phenylalanine, the CDR3 comprises 13 residues. CDR3 DNA only is kept here, 39 bases in frame from base 1. The cohort was made up of roughly 670 healthy bone marrow donors. At the time of sampling, every cohort member was nominally healthy, though immune exposures that went unrecorded were likely present. The donor tested CMV seropositive and was one of the 289 seropositive cohort members. Every donor gave a peripheral blood sample, and the peripheral blood mononuclear cells from that sample were used for TCR beta sequencing. The Qiagen DNeasy Blood Extraction Kit was used to extract genomic DNA from the blood cell samples.

Sequencing was done on a sample of PBMCs. The clonotype originates from a man aged 40-55 years in good health and CMV-seropositive. The V and J segments used are TRBV5-8 and TRBJ2-3, and 9 junctional nucleotides match TRBD1. The nucleotide sequence is TGTGCCAACCGACAGGGGGGCACAGATACGCAGTATTTT. Its protein reads: CANRQGGTDTQYF.